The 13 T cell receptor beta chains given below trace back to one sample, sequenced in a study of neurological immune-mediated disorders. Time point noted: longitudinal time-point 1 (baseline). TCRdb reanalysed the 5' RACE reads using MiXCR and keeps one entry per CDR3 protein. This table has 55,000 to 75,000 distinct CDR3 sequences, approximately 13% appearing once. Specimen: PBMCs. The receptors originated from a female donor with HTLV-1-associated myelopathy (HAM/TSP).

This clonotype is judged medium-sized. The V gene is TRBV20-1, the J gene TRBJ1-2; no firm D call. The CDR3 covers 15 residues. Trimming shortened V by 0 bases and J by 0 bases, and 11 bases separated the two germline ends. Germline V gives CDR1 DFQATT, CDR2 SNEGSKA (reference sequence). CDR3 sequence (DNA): TGCAGTGCTAGAGACCGGGAGGATGCTAACTATGGCTACACCTTC. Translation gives CSARDREDANYGYTF.

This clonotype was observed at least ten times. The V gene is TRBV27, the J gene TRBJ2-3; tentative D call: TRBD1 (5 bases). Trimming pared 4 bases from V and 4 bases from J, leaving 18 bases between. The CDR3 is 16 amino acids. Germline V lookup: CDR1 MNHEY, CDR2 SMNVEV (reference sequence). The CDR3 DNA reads TGTGCCAGCAGTTCCCCCAGGGTCACGGTCCCAGATACGCAGTATTTT. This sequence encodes CASSSPRVTVPDTQYF.

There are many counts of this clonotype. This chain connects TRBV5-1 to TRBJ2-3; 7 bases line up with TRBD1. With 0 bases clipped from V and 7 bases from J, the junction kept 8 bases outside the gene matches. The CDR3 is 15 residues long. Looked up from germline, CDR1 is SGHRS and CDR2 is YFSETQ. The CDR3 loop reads CASSLGGQAKNTQYF. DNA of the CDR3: TGCGCCAGCAGCTTGGGTGGACAGGCGAAGAATACGCAGTATTTT.

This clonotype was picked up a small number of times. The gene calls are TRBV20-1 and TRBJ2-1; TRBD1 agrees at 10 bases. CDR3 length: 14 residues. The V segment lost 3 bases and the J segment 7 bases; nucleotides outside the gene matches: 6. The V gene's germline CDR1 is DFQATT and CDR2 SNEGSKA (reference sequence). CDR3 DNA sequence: TGCAGTGCTAGCGGGACAGGGGATAAAAATGAGCAGTTCTTC. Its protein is CSASGTGDKNEQFF.

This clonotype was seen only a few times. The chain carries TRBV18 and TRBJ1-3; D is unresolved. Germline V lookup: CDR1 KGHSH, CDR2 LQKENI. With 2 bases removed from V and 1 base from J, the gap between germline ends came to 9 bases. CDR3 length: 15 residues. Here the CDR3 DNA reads TGTGCCAGCTCACCAGATGTCAGATCTGGAAACACCATATATTTT. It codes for CASSPDVRSGNTIYF.

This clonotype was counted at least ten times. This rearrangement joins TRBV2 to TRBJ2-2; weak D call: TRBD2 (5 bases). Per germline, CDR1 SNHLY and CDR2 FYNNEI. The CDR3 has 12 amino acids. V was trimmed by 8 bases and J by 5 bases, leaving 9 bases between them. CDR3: CASSGVTGELFF. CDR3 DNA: TGTGCCAGCTCCGGGGTAACCGGGGAGCTGTTTTTT. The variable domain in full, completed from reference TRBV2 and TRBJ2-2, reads EPEVTQTPSHQVTQMGQEVILRCVPISNHLYFYWYRQILGQKVEFLVSFYNNEISEKSEIFDDQFSVERPDGSNFTLKIRSTKLEDSAMYFCASSGVTGELFFGEGSRLTVL.

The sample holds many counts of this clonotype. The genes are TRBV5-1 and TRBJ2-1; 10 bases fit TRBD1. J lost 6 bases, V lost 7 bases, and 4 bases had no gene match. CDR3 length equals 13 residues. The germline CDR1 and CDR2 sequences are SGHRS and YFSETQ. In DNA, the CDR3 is TGCGCCAGCGGCCGGACAGGGGGCAATGAGCAGTTCTTC. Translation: CASGRTGGNEQFF.

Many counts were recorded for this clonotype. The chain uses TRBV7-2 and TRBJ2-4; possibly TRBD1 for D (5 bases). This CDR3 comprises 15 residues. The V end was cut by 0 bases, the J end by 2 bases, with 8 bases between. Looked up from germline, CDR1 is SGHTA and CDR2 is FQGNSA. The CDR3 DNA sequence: TGTGCCAGCAGCTTAGCCCAGGGAACCAAAAACATTCAGTACTTC. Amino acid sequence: CASSLAQGTKNIQYF.

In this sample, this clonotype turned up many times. The CDR3, as DNA: TGTGCCAGCAGTTCTGGACAGGGGAACACTGAAGCTTTCTTT. This codes for CASSSGQGNTEAFF. V gene TRBV28 combines with J gene TRBJ1-1, with 8 bases lining up with TRBD1. Germline trimming cut 4 bases from V and 1 base from J; bases unmatched to any gene: 2. There are 14 residues in the CDR3. The germline V gene has CDR1 MDHEN and CDR2 SYDVKM.

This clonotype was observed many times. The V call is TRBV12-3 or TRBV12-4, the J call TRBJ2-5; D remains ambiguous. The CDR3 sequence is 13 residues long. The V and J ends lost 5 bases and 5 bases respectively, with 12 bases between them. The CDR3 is CASSISGRETQYF. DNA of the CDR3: TGTGCCAGCAGTATCTCCGGCCGGGAGACCCAGTACTTC.

The CDR3 is CASSQVTATGELFF. CDR3 nucleotide sequence: TGTGCCAGCAGCCAAGTGACAGCCACCGGGGAGCTGTTTTTT. The chain carries TRBV14 and TRBJ2-2; D possibly corresponds to TRBD1 (5 bases). The V gene lost 1 base and the J gene lost 4 bases, with 7 bases spanning the gap. Germline assignment: CDR1 SGHDN and CDR2 FVKESK. The CDR3 sequence is 14 residues long. The complete variable domain, with remaining parts taken from reference TRBV14 and TRBJ2-2, reads EAGVTQFPSHSVIEKGQTVTLRCDPISGHDNLYWYRRVMGKEIKFLLHFVKESKQDESGMPNNRFLAERTGGTYSTLKVQPAELEDSGVYFCASSQVTATGELFFGEGSRLTVL.

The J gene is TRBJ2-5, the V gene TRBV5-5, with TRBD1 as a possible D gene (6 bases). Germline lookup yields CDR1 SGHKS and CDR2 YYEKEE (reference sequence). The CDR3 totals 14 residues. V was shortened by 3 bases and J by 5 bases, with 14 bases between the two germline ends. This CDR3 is CASSSGHARETQYF. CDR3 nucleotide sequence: TGTGCCAGCAGCTCGGGACATGCACGGGAGACCCAGTACTTC. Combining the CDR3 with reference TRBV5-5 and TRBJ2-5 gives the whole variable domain DAGVTQSPTHLIKTRGQQVTLRCSPISGHKSVSWYQQVLGQGPQFIFQYYEKEERGRGNFPDRFSARQFPNYSSELNVNALLLGDSALYLCASSSGHARETQYFGPGTRLLVL.

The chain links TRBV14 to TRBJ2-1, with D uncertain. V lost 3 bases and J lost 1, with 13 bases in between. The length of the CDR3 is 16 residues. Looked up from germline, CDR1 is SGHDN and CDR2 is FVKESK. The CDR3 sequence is CASSHIPRTSYNEQFF. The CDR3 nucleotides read TGTGCCAGCAGCCACATCCCGAGAACATCCTACAATGAGCAGTTCTTC.